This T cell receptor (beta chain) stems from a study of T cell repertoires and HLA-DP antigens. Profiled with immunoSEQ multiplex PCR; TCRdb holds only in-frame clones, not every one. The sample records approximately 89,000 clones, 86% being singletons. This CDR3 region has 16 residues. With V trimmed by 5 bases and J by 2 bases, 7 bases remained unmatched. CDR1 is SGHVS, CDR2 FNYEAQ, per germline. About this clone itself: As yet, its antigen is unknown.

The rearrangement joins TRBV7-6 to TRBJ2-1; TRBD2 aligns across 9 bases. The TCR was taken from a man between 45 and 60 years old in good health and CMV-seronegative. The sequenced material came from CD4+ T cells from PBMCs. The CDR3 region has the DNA TGTGCCAGCAGCGGCATAGCGGGAGCCCCCTACAATGAGCAGTTCTTC. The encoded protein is CASSGIAGAPYNEQFF.